This section outlines one T cell receptor beta chain sequence together with its context. The data belong to a study of type 1 regulatory T cells. Across the whole study: T-allo10 is an in vitro-generated, Tr1-enriched CD4 T cell product specific for alloantigen.

MiXCR, run by TCRdb on the reads, gives a single entry per CDR3 protein. The sample has 80,000 to 100,000 distinct CDR3 sequences; roughly 31% are singletons. Looked up from germline, CDR1 is LNHDA and CDR2 is SQIVND (reference sequence). Trimming at V came to 7 bases and at J to 5 bases, leaving 7 bases not matched to a gene. The CDR3 loop spans 14 amino acids. The specimen was CD4+ T cells, either the whole sample or a sorted fraction (not recorded which). The chain uses TRBV19 and TRBJ2-7; 11 bases are a match to TRBD2. The sequence was collected from a human donor in good health. The DNA for the CDR3 is TGTGCCAGTAAGGTAGTAGCGGGAGGGGACGAGCAGTACTTC. Protein: CASKVVAGGDEQYF.